Presented here are 26 T cell receptor beta chains from one specimen sequenced in a study of beta chain features in type 1 diabetes. Expressed TCRB transcripts were sequenced because the entire RNA isolate underwent reverse transcription. Profiled with immunoSEQ multiplex PCR; TCRdb holds only in-frame clones, not every one. The sample records approximately 470,000 clones, 25% to 35% being singletons. Sequencing input: naive CD4+ T cells from blood. These receptors were obtained from a man younger than 35 in good health.

The table lists this clone with a few counts. V usage is TRBV9 and J usage is TRBJ2-1; 11 bases align to TRBD2. This CDR3 contains 15 residues. Losses at the gene ends were 3 bases for V and 2 bases for J; bases not matched to a gene: 1. CDR1 is SGDLS and CDR2 is YYNGEE in the germline V gene. CDR3 in DNA: TGTGCCAGCAGCGCTAGCGGGAGGACCTACAATGAGCAGTTCTTC. Translation gives CASSASGRTYNEQFF.

This clone was observed once. The CDR3 nucleotides read TGTGCCAGCAGCTCCCAATACGAGCAGTACTTC. Encoded protein: CASSSQYEQYF. This rearrangement joins TRBV5-4 to TRBJ2-7; D gene unclear. The ends were cut back, 3 bases at V and 4 bases at J, with 5 bases in the middle. The CDR3 extends over 11 amino acids. CDR1 is SGHNT, CDR2 YYREEE, per germline (reference sequence).

This clone was detected a few times. The chain employs TRBV2 and TRBJ2-5; D remains ambiguous. Per the germline V gene, CDR1 is SNHLY and CDR2 is FYNNEI. Trimming removed 5 bases from V and 0 bases from J, with 7 bases in between. The length of the CDR3 is 13 residues. The CDR3 spells CASSIGYQETQYF. CDR3 nucleotide sequence: TGTGCCAGCAGTATTGGCTACCAAGAGACCCAGTACTTC.

In this sample, this clone turned up a few times. J is TRBJ1-2 and V is TRBV7-9; 7 bases are a match to TRBD1. The CDR3 is 16 residues long. Trimming removed 7 bases from V and 0 bases from J; junction bases left unmatched: 11. Germline V gives CDR1 SEHNR, CDR2 FQNEAQ (reference sequence). The CDR3 loop is CASTHLGQVANYGYTF. The CDR3 DNA reads TGTGCCAGCACCCACCTAGGACAGGTTGCTAACTATGGCTACACCTTC.

Of note for this clone: Other DNA sequences from this sample encode an identical CDR3 as well. The J gene is TRBJ2-5, the V gene TRBV20-1; D uncertain. Trimming pared 2 bases from V and 2 bases from J, leaving 3 bases between. Germline CDR1 and CDR2: DFQATT and SNEGSKA (reference sequence). This CDR3 spans 11 amino acids. As DNA, the CDR3 is TGCAGTGCTAGAAGACAAGAGACCCAGTACTTC. Translated: CSARRQETQYF.

V usage is TRBV1 and J usage is TRBJ2-1; TRBD2 is taken as the D call from the table, unchecked against the DNA. TRBV1 counts as a pseudogene. The CDR3 is 14 residues long. Here the CDR3 DNA reads TGCACCAGCAGCGGTCTAGCCTCCTACAATGAGCAGTTCTTC. Protein product: CTSSGLASYNEQFF.

The chain carries TRBV6-1 and TRBJ2-5; D ambiguous. This CDR3 has 13 amino acids. Deletions cut 6 bases from V and 9 bases from J, with 17 bases between. In germline, CDR1 is MNHNS, CDR2 SASEGT. CDR3 loop: CASRVTQSWAQYF. The CDR3 DNA reads TGTGCCAGCAGAGTGACCCAGTCTTGGGCCCAGTACTTC.

The CDR3 region is CASSLITGGQETQYF. Here the CDR3 DNA reads TGTGCCAGCAGCTTAATAACGGGAGGCCAAGAGACCCAGTACTTC. The chain is built from TRBV7-2 and TRBJ2-5, with TRBD2 matching 7 bases. V shed 2 bases and J 1 base; nucleotides not matched to a gene: 4. Germline lookup yields CDR1 SGHTA and CDR2 FQGNSA. This CDR3 spans 15 amino acids.

The chain combines TRBV30 with TRBJ2-5, with no clear D. Germline loops: CDR1 GTSNPN, CDR2 SVGIG (reference sequence). Between the trimmed V and J ends, which lost 5 bases and 1 base, there was a span of 5 bases. The CDR3 sequence is 11 residues long. The CDR3 nucleotides are TGTGCCTGGGTCAGCCAAGAGACCCAGTACTTC. This codes for CAWVSQETQYF.

The chain joins TRBV30 to TRBJ2-1; TRBD2 matches at 11 bases. The CDR3 totals 15 residues. Per germline, CDR1 GTSNPN and CDR2 SVGIG (reference sequence). V lost 4 bases and J lost 6; bases outside the gene matches: 8. This CDR3 reads CAWKRLAGSGNEQFF. In DNA, the CDR3 is TGTGCCTGGAAGCGACTAGCGGGAAGCGGCAATGAGCAGTTCTTC.

This clone was counted only a few times. The rearrangement joins TRBV7-2 to TRBJ2-6; D ambiguous. Trimming took 6 bases from V and 0 from J, leaving 6 bases between them. The CDR3 extends over 14 amino acids. CDR1 is SGHTA and CDR2 is FQGNSA in the germline V gene. CDR3 in DNA: TGTGCCAGCAGTCTAAACTCTGGGGCCAACGTCCTGACTTTC. Encoded protein: CASSLNSGANVLTF.

The chain combines TRBV7-9 with TRBJ2-6; D is undetermined. The CDR3 is made up of 14 amino acids. Trimming removed 1 base at V and 7 bases at J, with 8 bases between. The germline CDR1 and CDR2 sequences are SEHNR and FQNEAQ (reference sequence). This chain's CDR3 is CASSLVSSANVLTF. Written as DNA, the CDR3 is TGTGCCAGCAGCTTAGTCTCCAGTGCCAACGTCCTGACTTTC.

The rearrangement joins TRBV14 to TRBJ2-1; no reliable D call. The CDR3 runs 14 residues. Germline-derived CDR1 and CDR2 are SGHDN and FVKESK. V lost 0 bases to trimming and J lost 5 bases, with 8 bases between them. The CDR3 DNA reads as TGTGCCAGCAGCCAAGAATGGAGAGACAATGAGCAGTTCTTC. Translation: CASSQEWRDNEQFF.

This clone has just a few counts. The V gene is TRBV6-6, the J gene TRBJ1-1, with no clear D. Germline CDR1 is MNHNY and CDR2 is SVGAGI (reference sequence). CDR3 size: 12 residues. Trimming took off 6 bases at V and 1 base at J, with 6 bases between the two ends. The CDR3 region is CASRTGNTEAFF. CDR3 DNA sequence: TGTGCCAGCAGGACGGGGAACACTGAAGCTTTCTTT.

This clone was recorded a few times. The chain recombines TRBV30 with TRBJ2-5; no firm D call. The end of the DNA aligns better with TRBJ2-7, so the J call may be wrong. Germline assignment: CDR1 GTSNPN and CDR2 SVGIG (reference sequence). CDR3 length: 13 residues. The CDR3 sequence is CAWSPRNTYEQYF. Written as DNA, the CDR3 is TGTGCCTGGAGTCCGAGGAATACCTACGAGCAGTACTTC.

This clone was counted between two and nine times. V and J are TRBV30 and TRBJ2-7, with 9 bases matching TRBD2. The CDR3 length is 15 residues. Unmatched junction bases numbered 5, after V lost 1 base and J lost 1 base. Germline V gene sequence: CDR1 GTSNPN, CDR2 SVGIG (reference sequence). The CDR3: CAWSDGLASSYEQYF. CDR3 DNA: TGTGCCTGGAGTGACGGACTAGCGAGTTCCTACGAGCAGTACTTC.

The gene calls are TRBV11-2 and TRBJ2-7; 7 nucleotides line up with TRBD1. V shed 4 bases, J shed 7 bases, and the junction held 4 bases outside the gene matches. The CDR3 covers 12 residues. Germline CDR1 is SGHAT and CDR2 is FQNNGV. The CDR3 spells CASSWGQSEQYF. CDR3 nucleotide sequence: TGTGCCAGCAGCTGGGGACAGTCGGAGCAGTACTTC.

This clone occurred a few times. V is TRBV2 and J is TRBJ1-5, with D possibly TRBD1 on 5 matching bases. Deletions cut 5 bases from V and 10 bases from J, with 18 bases between. Germline loops: CDR1 SNHLY, CDR2 FYNNEI. CDR3 size: 14 residues. CDR3 sequence (DNA): TGTGCCAGCAGTCTAGACAGACGTAACGGTCCCCAGCATTTT. It yields the protein CASSLDRRNGPQHF. Full variable domain (missing parts from reference TRBV2 and TRBJ1-5): EPEVTQTPSHQVTQMGQEVILRCVPISNHLYFYWYRQILGQKVEFLVSFYNNEISEKSEIFDDQFSVERPDGSNFTLKIRSTKLEDSAMYFCASSLDRRNGPQHFGDGTRLSIL.

The chain carries TRBV5-1 and TRBJ2-2; D uncertain. Germline lookup yields CDR1 SGHRS and CDR2 YFSETQ. The CDR3 runs to 15 residues. Trimming left V 1 base short and J 1 base short, with 8 bases between. The CDR3 sequence is CASSLWLLNTGELFF. CDR3 DNA sequence: TGCGCCAGCAGCTTGTGGCTACTGAACACCGGGGAGCTGTTTTTT.

A few counts support this clone. The genes are TRBV7-9 and TRBJ2-1; D gene uncertain. The CDR3 is 13 amino acids. CDR1 is SEHNR, CDR2 FQNEAQ, per germline (reference sequence). Trimming pared 7 bases from V and 5 bases from J, leaving 12 bases between. CDR3 in DNA: TGTGCCAGCAACTCCTTCAGAAACAATGAGCAGTTCTTC. This translates into CASNSFRNNEQFF.

V gene TRBV9 combines with J gene TRBJ2-5; the D is unclear. Germline loops: CDR1 SGDLS, CDR2 YYNGEE. Trimming stripped 3 bases from V and 1 base from J, with 13 bases between. The CDR3 totals 15 residues. The CDR3 spells CASSAPSRAQETQYF. CDR3 bases: TGTGCCAGCAGCGCCCCCTCTAGGGCCCAAGAGACCCAGTACTTC.

This clone has only a few counts. The gene calls are TRBV11-1 and TRBJ2-5, with 8 bases identical to TRBD2. CDR3 size: 13 residues. Losses at the gene ends were 5 bases for V and 5 bases for J; bases not matched to a gene: 4. Germline CDR1 reads SGHAT; CDR2 reads FQDESV (reference sequence). The CDR3, as DNA: TGTGCCAGCAGCGGGACTAGGGGGGAGACCCAGTACTTC. Its translation is CASSGTRGETQYF.

The V call is TRBV5-1, the J call TRBJ2-5; D gene uncertain. This CDR3 has 12 amino acids. CDR1 SGHRS and CDR2 YFSETQ come from the germline V gene. Trimming cost V 1 base and J 4 bases, with 5 bases left between them. CDR3 bases: TGCGCCAGCAGCTTGAGTCGAGAGACCCAGTACTTC. It yields the protein CASSLSRETQYF.

This clone has only a few counts. The chain combines TRBV29-1 with TRBJ2-1, with TRBD2 matching over 10 bases. V lost 2 bases and J lost 2; bases outside the gene matches: 15. This CDR3 has 19 amino acids. The germline V gene encodes CDR1 SQVTM and CDR2 ANQGSEA. CDR3 nucleotide sequence: TGCAGCGTTGAATATAGGCTAGCGGGAGCGACACCCGCCTACAATGAGCAGTTCTTC. Protein product: CSVEYRLAGATPAYNEQFF.

This clone was counted only a few times. The rearrangement joins TRBV29-1 to TRBJ2-5; D remains unclear. Germline lookup yields CDR1 SQVTM and CDR2 ANQGSEA. V lost 7 bases, J lost 5 bases, and 20 bases lay in between. The CDR3 has 14 residues. The CDR3 sequence: CSARRPGHGETQYF. The DNA for the CDR3 is TGCAGCGCCCGGCGCCCCGGGCATGGGGAGACCCAGTACTTC.

The rearrangement uses TRBV6-5 and TRBJ2-4, with TRBD2 matching 10 bases. CDR1 MNHEY and CDR2 SVGAGI come from the germline V gene. V shed 10 bases, J shed 6 bases, and the junction held 6 bases outside the gene matches. This CDR3 has 13 amino acids. The CDR3 region is CATQPSGRNIQYF. CDR3 DNA: TGTGCCACTCAACCTAGCGGGAGAAACATTCAGTACTTC.